This T cell receptor (beta chain) was captured in a study of sequential checkpoint blockade in melanoma. This sample's treatment: randomized to nivolumab then ipilimumab (arm A) or the reverse (arm B). This table comes from immunoSEQ multiplex PCR, and its TCRdb copy is limited to in-frame clones, with some not included. Here the sample spans over 10,000 clones, roughly two thirds being singletons. This clone was seen once. This TCR was recovered from a human donor with melanoma. This sample comprised CD8+ T cells sorted from blood (inferred from file names), obtained from a patient given nivolumab and ipilimumab in sequence.

CDR3 region: CASRSSLAFTYEQYF. As DNA, the CDR3 is TGTGCCAGCAGGTCCTCTCTAGCGTTCACCTACGAGCAGTACTTC. This rearrangement joins TRBV28 to TRBJ2-7; perhaps TRBD2 as D (6 bases). The V gene lost 6 bases and the J gene lost 2 bases, with 17 bases spanning the gap. CDR3 length: 15 residues. Germline lookup yields CDR1 MDHEN and CDR2 SYDVKM.